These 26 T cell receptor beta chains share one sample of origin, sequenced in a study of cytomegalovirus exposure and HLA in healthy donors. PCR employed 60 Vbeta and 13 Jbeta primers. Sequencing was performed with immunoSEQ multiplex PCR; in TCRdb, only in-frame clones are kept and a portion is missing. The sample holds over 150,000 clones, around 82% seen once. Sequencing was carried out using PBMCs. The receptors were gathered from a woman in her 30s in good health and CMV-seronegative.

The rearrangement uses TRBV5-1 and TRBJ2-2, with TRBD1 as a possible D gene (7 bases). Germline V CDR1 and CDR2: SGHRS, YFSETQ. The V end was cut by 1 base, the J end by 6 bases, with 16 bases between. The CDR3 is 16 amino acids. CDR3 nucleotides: TGCGCCAGCAGCTTGAGGCAGGGGGGAAAGTCCGGGGAGCTGTTTTTT. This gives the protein CASSLRQGGKSGELFF.

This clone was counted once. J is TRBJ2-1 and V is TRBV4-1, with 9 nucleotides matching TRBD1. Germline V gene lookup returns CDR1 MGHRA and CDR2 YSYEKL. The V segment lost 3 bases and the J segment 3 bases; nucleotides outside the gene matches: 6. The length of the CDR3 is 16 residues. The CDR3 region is CASSHQTGGFYNEQFF. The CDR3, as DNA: TGCGCCAGCAGCCACCAGACAGGGGGTTTCTACAATGAGCAGTTCTTC.

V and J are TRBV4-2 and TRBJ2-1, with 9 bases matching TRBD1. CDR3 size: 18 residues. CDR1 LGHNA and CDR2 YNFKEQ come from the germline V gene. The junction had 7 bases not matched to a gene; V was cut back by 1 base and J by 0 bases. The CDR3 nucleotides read TGTGCCAGCAGCCAAGCTTTGGACAGGGGTTACTCCTACAATGAGCAGTTCTTC. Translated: CASSQALDRGYSYNEQFF.

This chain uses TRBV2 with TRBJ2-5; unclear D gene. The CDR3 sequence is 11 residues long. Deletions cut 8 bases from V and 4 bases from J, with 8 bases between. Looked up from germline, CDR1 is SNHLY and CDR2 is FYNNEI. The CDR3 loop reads CASCYRETQYF. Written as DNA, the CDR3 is TGTGCCAGCTGCTATAGAGAGACCCAGTACTTC.

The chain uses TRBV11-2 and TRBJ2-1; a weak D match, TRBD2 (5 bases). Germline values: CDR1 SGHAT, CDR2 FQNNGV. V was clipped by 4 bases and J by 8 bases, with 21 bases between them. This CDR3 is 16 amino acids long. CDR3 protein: CASSSRNPEVPHEQFF. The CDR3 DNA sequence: TGTGCCAGCAGCTCCCGTAACCCGGAGGTCCCCCATGAGCAGTTCTTC.

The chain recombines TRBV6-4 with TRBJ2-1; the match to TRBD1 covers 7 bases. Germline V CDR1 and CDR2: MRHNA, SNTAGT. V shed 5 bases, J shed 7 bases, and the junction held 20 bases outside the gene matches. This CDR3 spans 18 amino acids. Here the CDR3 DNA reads TGTGCCAGCAGTTCTGGGGCCACAGGGGCTAGTACGGGTAATGAGCAGTTCTTC. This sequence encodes CASSSGATGASTGNEQFF.

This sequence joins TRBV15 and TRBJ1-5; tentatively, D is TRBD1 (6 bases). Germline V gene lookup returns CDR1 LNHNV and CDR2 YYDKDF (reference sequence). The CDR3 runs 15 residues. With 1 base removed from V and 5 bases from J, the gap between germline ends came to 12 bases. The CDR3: CATSRGQEAYQPQHF. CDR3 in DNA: TGTGCCACCAGCAGAGGACAGGAAGCTTATCAGCCCCAGCATTTT.

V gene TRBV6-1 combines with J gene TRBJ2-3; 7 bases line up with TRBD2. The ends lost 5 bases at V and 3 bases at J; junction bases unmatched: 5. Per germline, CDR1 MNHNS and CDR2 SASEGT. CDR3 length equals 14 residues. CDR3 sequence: CASSTRTRTDTQYF. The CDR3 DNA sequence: TGTGCCAGCAGTACCCGGACTAGAACAGATACGCAGTATTTT.

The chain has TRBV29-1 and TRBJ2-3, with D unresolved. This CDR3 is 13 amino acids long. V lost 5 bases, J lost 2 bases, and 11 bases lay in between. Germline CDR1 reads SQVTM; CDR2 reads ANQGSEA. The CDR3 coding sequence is TGCAGCGTTAGTGCGCTTGACACAGATACGCAGTATTTT. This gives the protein CSVSALDTDTQYF.

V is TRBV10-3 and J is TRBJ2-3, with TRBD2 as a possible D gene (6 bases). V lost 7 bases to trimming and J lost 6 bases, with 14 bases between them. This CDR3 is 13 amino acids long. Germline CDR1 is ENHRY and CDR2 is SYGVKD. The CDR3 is CAIMERERDTQYF. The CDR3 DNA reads TGTGCCATCATGGAACGGGAGCGGGATACGCAGTATTTT.

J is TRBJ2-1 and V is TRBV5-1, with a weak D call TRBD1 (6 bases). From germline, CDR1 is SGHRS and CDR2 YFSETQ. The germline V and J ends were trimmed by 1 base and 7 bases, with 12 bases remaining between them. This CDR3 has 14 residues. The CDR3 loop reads CASSLPPGANEQFF. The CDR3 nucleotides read TGCGCCAGCAGCTTGCCGCCAGGGGCAAATGAGCAGTTCTTC.

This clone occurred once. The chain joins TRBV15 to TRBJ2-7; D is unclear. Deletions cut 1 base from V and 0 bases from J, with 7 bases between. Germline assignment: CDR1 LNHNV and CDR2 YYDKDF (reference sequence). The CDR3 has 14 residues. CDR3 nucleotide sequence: TGTGCCACCAGCAGAGGGCGGAGCTCCTACGAGCAGTACTTC. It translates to CATSRGRSSYEQYF.

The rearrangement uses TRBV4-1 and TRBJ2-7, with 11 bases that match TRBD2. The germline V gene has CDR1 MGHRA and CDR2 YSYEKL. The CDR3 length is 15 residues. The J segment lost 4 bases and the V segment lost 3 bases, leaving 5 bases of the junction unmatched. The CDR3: CASSQGLADVYEQYF. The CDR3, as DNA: TGCGCCAGCAGCCAGGGACTAGCGGACGTTTACGAGCAGTACTTC.

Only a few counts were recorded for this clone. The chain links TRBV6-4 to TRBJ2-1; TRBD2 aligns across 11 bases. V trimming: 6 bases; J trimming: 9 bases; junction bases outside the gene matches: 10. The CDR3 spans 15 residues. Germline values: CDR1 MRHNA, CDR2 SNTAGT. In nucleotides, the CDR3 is TGTGCCAGCAGCGCACTAGCGGGAGCGGATGGTGAGCAGTTCTTC. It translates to CASSALAGADGEQFF.

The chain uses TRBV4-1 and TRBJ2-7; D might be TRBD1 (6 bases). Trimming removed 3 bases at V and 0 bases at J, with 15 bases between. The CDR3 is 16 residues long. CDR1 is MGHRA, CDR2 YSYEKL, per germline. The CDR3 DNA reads TGCGCCAGCAGCCAGGTACAGGGACCGAGCTCCTACGAGCAGTACTTC. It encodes CASSQVQGPSSYEQYF.

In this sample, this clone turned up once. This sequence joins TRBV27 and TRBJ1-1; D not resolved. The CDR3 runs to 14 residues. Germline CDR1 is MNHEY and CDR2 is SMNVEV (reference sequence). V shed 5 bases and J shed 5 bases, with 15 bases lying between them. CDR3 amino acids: CASSRRDRRTEAFF. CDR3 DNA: TGTGCCAGCAGTCGCCGGGATAGGAGGACTGAAGCTTTCTTT.

As DNA, the CDR3 is TGTGCCAGTAGCCCTAGGACTAGTAAGTACAATGAGCAGTTCTTC. Its protein is CASSPRTSKYNEQFF. The gene calls are TRBV19 and TRBJ2-1; TRBD2 matches 7 bases. This CDR3 comprises 15 residues. CDR1 LNHDA and CDR2 SQIVND come from the germline V gene (reference sequence). V trimming: 6 bases; J trimming: 4 bases; junction bases outside the gene matches: 9.

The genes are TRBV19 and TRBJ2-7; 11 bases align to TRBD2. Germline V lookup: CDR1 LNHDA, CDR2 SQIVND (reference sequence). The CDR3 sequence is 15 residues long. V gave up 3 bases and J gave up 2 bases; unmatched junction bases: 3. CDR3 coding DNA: TGTGCCAGTAGTATCGGTAGCGGGGGGGCCTACGAGCAGTACTTC. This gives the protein CASSIGSGGAYEQYF.

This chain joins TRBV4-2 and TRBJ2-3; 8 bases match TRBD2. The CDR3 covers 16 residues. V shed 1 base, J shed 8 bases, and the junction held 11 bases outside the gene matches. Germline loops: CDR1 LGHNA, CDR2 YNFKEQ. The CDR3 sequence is CASSQASRGGLGTQYF. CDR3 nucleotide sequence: TGTGCCAGCAGCCAAGCTTCCCGGGGGGGGCTGGGTACGCAGTATTTT.

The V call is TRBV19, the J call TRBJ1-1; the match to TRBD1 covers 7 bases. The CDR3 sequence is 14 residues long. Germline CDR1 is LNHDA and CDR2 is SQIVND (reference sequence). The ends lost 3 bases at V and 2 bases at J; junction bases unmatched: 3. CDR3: CASSMSGGNTEAFF. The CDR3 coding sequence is TGTGCCAGTAGTATGTCAGGGGGAAACACTGAAGCTTTCTTT. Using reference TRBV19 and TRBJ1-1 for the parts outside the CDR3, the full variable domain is DGGITQSPKYLFRKEGQNVTLSCEQNLNHDAMYWYRQDPGQGLRLIYYSQIVNDFQKGDIAEGYSVSREKKESFPLTVTSAQKNPTAFYLCASSMSGGNTEAFFGQGTRLTVV.

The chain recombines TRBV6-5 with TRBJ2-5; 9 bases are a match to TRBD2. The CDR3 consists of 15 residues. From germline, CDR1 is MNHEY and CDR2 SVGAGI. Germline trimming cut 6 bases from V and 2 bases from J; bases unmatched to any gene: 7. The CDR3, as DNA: TGTGCCAGCAGGGCGGCGGGGGGGCAACAAGAGACCCAGTACTTC. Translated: CASRAAGGQQETQYF.

The CDR3 protein is CASQFSGWASGNEQFF. The CDR3 bases are TGTGCCAGCCAGTTCTCGGGGTGGGCTAGCGGGAATGAGCAGTTCTTC. The rearrangement links TRBV28 to TRBJ2-1; 8 positions match TRBD2. Germline trimming cut 8 bases from V and 7 bases from J; bases unmatched to any gene: 16. The CDR3 runs to 16 residues. Looked up from germline, CDR1 is MDHEN and CDR2 is SYDVKM.

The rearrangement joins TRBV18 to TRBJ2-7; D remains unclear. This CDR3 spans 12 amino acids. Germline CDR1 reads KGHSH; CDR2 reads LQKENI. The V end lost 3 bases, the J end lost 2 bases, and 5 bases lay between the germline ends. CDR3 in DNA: TGTGCCAGCTCACCCCAGGCCTACGAGCAGTACTTC. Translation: CASSPQAYEQYF. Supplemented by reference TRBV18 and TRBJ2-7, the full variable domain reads NAGVMQNPRHLVRRRGQEARLRCSPMKGHSHVYWYRQLPEEGLKFMVYLQKENIIDESGMPKERFSAEFPKEGPSILRIQQVVRGDSAAYFCASSPQAYEQYFGPGTRLTVT.

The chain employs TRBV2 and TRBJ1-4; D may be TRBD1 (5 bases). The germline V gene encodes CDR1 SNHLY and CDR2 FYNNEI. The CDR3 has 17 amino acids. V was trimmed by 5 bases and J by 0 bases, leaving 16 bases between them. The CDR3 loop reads CASSREGWGATNEKLFF. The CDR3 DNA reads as TGTGCCAGCAGTCGGGAAGGGTGGGGGGCAACTAATGAAAAACTGTTTTTT.

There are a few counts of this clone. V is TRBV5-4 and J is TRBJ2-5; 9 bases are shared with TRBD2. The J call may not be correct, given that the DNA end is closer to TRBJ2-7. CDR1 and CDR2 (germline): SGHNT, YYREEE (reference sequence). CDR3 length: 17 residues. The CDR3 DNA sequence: TGTGCCAGCAGCCCCGGGGGCGGGGGGGGACCCCCCCACGAGCAGTACTTC. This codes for CASSPGGGGGPPHEQYF.

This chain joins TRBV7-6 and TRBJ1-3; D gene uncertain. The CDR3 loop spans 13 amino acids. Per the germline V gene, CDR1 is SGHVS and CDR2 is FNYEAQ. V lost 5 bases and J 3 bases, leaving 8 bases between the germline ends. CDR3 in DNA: TGTGCCAGCAGCCCGGTGATTGGAAACACCATATATTTT. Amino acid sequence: CASSPVIGNTIYF.